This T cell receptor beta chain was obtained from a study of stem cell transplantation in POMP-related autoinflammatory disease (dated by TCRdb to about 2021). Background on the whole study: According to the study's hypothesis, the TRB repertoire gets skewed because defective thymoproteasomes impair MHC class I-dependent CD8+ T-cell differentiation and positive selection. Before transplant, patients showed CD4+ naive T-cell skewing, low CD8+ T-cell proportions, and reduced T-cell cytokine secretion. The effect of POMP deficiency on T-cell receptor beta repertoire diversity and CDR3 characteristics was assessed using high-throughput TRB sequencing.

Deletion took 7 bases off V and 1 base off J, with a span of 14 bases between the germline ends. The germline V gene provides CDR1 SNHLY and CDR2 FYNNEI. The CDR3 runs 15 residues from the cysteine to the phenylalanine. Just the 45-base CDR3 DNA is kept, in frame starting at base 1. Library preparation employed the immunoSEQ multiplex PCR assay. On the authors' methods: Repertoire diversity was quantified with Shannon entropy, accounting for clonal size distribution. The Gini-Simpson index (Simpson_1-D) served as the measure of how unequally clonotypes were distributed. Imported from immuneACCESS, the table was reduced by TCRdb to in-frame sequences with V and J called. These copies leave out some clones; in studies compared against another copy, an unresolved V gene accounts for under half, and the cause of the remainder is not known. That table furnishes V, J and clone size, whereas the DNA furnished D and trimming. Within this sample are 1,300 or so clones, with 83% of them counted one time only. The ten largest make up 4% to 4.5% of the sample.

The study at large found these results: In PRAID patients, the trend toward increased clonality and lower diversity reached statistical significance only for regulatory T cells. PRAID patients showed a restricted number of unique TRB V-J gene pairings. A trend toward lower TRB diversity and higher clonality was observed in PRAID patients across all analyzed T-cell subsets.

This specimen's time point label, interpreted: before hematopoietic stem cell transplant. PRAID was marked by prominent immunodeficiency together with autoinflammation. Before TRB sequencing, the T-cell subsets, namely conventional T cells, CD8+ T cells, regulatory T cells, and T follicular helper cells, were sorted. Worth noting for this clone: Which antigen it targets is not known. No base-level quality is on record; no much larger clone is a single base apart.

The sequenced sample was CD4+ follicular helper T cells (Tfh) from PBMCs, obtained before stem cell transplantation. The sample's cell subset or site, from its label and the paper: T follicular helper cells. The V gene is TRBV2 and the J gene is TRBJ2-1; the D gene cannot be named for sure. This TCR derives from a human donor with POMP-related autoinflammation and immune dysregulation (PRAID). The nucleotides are TGTGCCAGCATGAGTGGGGTAGGGTCCTACAATGAGCAGTTCTTC. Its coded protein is CASMSGVGSYNEQFF.